These 28 T cell receptor beta chains were all obtained from the same sample, sequenced in a study of T cell changes during pregnancy in multiple sclerosis. Produced via immunoSEQ multiplex PCR; TCRdb's table is partial and in-frame only. Among about 40,000 clones listed, 85% to 95% were seen once. The sample was peripheral blood, taken before pregnancy. The receptors shown here come from a female donor with multiple sclerosis, enrolled in a pregnancy study.

This rearrangement joins TRBV13 to TRBJ2-7; TRBD1 matches at 7 bases. The trim removed 5 bases at V and 5 bases at J, leaving 15 bases unmatched. The CDR3 loop spans 16 amino acids. Germline V gives CDR1 PRHDT, CDR2 FYEKMQ (reference sequence). This chain's CDR3 is CASSQRLQTGFHEQYF. The CDR3, as DNA: TGTGCCAGCAGCCAGCGCCTACAGACAGGGTTCCACGAGCAGTACTTC.

As regards this clone: Other DNA sequences within the sample encode an identical CDR3. The chain combines TRBV27 with TRBJ2-7; D gene uncertain. The V end was cut by 2 bases, the J end by 1 base, with 6 bases between. The CDR3 is made up of 13 amino acids. Looked up from germline, CDR1 is MNHEY and CDR2 is SMNVEV (reference sequence). The CDR3 sequence is CASSLGQSYEQYF. Written as DNA, the CDR3 is TGTGCCAGCAGTTTAGGCCAGTCCTACGAGCAGTACTTC.

The V call is TRBV6-5, the J call TRBJ2-7; 9 nucleotides agree with TRBD1. The trim removed 4 bases at V and 6 bases at J, leaving 7 bases unmatched. Germline V gives CDR1 MNHEY, CDR2 SVGAGI. The CDR3 sequence is 14 residues long. Here the CDR3 DNA reads TGTGCCAGCAGTTCCGGGACAGGGTTGGTCGAGCAGTACTTC. Translated: CASSSGTGLVEQYF.

The chain carries TRBV4-1 and TRBJ1-5; 9 bases match TRBD1. This CDR3 has 16 residues. The J segment lost 0 bases and the V segment lost 0 bases, leaving 0 bases of the junction unmatched. Germline V gives CDR1 MGHRA, CDR2 YSYEKL. The CDR3 here is CASSQETGGSNQPQHF. CDR3 DNA: TGCGCCAGCAGCCAAGAGACAGGGGGTAGCAATCAGCCCCAGCATTTT.

The chain carries TRBV27 and TRBJ1-2, with D unclear. Germline lookup yields CDR1 MNHEY and CDR2 SMNVEV (reference sequence). The ends were cut back, 6 bases at V and 7 bases at J, with 15 bases in the middle. The CDR3 covers 13 residues. The CDR3 reads CASSRGATPGYTF. The CDR3 DNA reads TGTGCCAGCAGCCGGGGTGCGACTCCTGGCTACACCTTC.

The chain uses TRBV5-1 and TRBJ2-3, with TRBD2 as a possible D gene (5 bases). Trimming removed 0 bases from V and 15 bases from J, with 17 bases in between. The CDR3 extends over 13 amino acids. The germline CDR1 and CDR2 sequences are SGHRS and YFSETQ. The CDR3 reads CASSLEGLIRNYF. In DNA form, the CDR3 reads TGCGCCAGCAGCTTGGAAGGACTGATCCGCAACTATTTT.

This chain joins TRBV5-1 and TRBJ2-1; 11 bases align to TRBD1. V lost 5 bases and J lost 9; bases outside the gene matches: 10. This CDR3 comprises 15 residues. Per the germline V gene, CDR1 is SGHRS and CDR2 is YFSETQ. The CDR3 loop is CASRPGTGGFGEQFF. DNA for the CDR3: TGCGCCAGCAGACCCGGGACAGGGGGTTTCGGTGAGCAGTTCTTC.

The chain employs TRBV6-5 and TRBJ1-1; 7 nucleotides match TRBD1. Germline V gene lookup returns CDR1 MNHEY and CDR2 SVGAGI. Trimming at V came to 5 bases and at J to 2 bases, leaving 5 bases not matched to a gene. CDR3 length equals 14 residues. CDR3 loop: CASSQQGINTEAFF. For the CDR3, the DNA is TGTGCCAGCAGTCAACAGGGGATCAACACTGAAGCTTTCTTT.

This chain links TRBV30 with TRBJ2-2; 8 bases are a match to TRBD2. Trimming at V came to 7 bases and at J to 5 bases, leaving 9 bases not matched to a gene. The V gene's germline CDR1 is GTSNPN and CDR2 SVGIG (reference sequence). This CDR3 contains 14 residues. The CDR3 protein is CASRGLAGTGELFF. Written as DNA, the CDR3 is TGTGCCTCCCGGGGGCTAGCGGGTACCGGGGAGCTGTTTTTT.

The chain has TRBV28 and TRBJ1-4; the match to TRBD1 covers 10 bases. Unmatched junction bases numbered 11, after V lost 6 bases and J lost 7 bases. Germline V gene data show CDR1 as MDHEN and CDR2 as SYDVKM. The CDR3 is 16 residues long. CDR3 region: CASSPGTGTGAEKLFF. CDR3 DNA: TGTGCCAGCAGCCCCGGGACCGGGACAGGGGCTGAAAAACTGTTTTTT.

The chain joins TRBV9 to TRBJ1-3, with D unresolved. Trimming took 4 bases from V and 0 from J, leaving 14 bases between them. CDR1 is SGDLS and CDR2 is YYNGEE in the germline V gene. The CDR3 is made up of 16 amino acids. CDR3 nucleotides: TGTGCCAGCAGCCCCCCAAGCGGATACTCTGGAAACACCATATATTTT. It is translated as CASSPPSGYSGNTIYF.

This chain connects TRBV28 to TRBJ1-4; a possible D gene is TRBD1 (5 bases). V was trimmed by 5 bases and J by 3 bases, leaving 13 bases between them. There are 15 residues in the CDR3. CDR1 is MDHEN, CDR2 SYDVKM, per germline. In nucleotides, the CDR3 is TGTGCCAGCAGTCCCGGAGGGGTGTCTAATGAAAAACTGTTTTTT. Amino acids: CASSPGGVSNEKLFF.

The gene calls are TRBV19 and TRBJ1-5, with D tentatively TRBD1 (5 bases). The CDR3 has 14 amino acids. Germline CDR1 reads LNHDA; CDR2 reads SQIVND (reference sequence). The V gene lost 5 bases and the J gene lost 4 bases, with 12 bases spanning the gap. The CDR3 loop is CASSQSGSNQPQHF. The CDR3 region has the DNA TGTGCCAGTAGTCAGTCAGGGTCTAATCAGCCCCAGCATTTT.

The CDR3 sequence: CASSLPLQGGTNEKLFF. The CDR3 nucleotides read TGTGCCAGCAGCTTACCATTACAGGGGGGGACTAATGAAAAACTGTTTTTT. The chain employs TRBV7-3 and TRBJ1-4; TRBD1 matches at 8 bases. The junction had 7 bases not matched to a gene; V was cut back by 2 bases and J by 2 bases. The CDR3 sequence is 17 residues long. CDR1 is SGHTA and CDR2 is FQGTGA in the germline V gene.

The J gene is TRBJ1-2, the V gene TRBV30, with 11 bases matching TRBD1. Germline V CDR1 and CDR2: GTSNPN, SVGIG (reference sequence). Trimming took 1 base from V and 7 from J; bases not matched to a gene: 5. The CDR3 totals 14 residues. CDR3 loop: CAWSGGQGAFGYTF. As DNA, the CDR3 is TGTGCCTGGAGTGGCGGACAGGGGGCTTTTGGCTACACCTTC.

The chain has TRBV30 and TRBJ2-7; possibly TRBD1 for D (6 bases). The CDR3 is 13 amino acids. The germline V gene has CDR1 GTSNPN and CDR2 SVGIG (reference sequence). The V end lost 5 bases, the J end lost 1 base, and 12 bases lay between the germline ends. Here the CDR3 reads CAWVRGNSYEQYF. The DNA for the CDR3 is TGTGCCTGGGTTAGGGGGAATTCCTACGAGCAGTACTTC.

The chain joins TRBV5-1 to TRBJ1-1, with TRBD1 identical over 7 bases. CDR1 is SGHRS and CDR2 is YFSETQ in the germline V gene. This CDR3 comprises 14 residues. J gave up 0 bases and V 4 bases, and 3 bases lay outside the gene matches. The CDR3 nucleotides are TGCGCCAGCAGCGGGGGACAGTTGAACACTGAAGCTTTCTTT. This encodes CASSGGQLNTEAFF. Full variable domain (missing parts from reference TRBV5-1 and TRBJ1-1): KAGVTQTPRYLIKTRGQQVTLSCSPISGHRSVSWYQQTPGQGLQFLFEYFSETQRNKGNFPGRFSGRQFSNSRSEMNVSTLELGDSALYLCASSGGQLNTEAFFGQGTRLTVV.

The chain links TRBV19 to TRBJ2-3, with TRBD2 matching 12 bases. Germline V gene lookup returns CDR1 LNHDA and CDR2 SQIVND (reference sequence). With V trimmed by 11 bases and J by 6 bases, 12 bases remained unmatched. This CDR3 region has 15 residues. CDR3 sequence reads: CASRSGLAGGDTQYF. The CDR3 bases are TGTGCCTCCCGATCGGGGCTAGCGGGGGGGGATACGCAGTATTTT.

This clone was detected only once. This chain uses TRBV6-5 with TRBJ2-6, with TRBD1 identical over 10 bases. Germline CDR1 is MNHEY and CDR2 is SVGAGI. J lost 6 bases, V lost 0 bases, and 2 bases had no gene match. This CDR3 comprises 16 residues. DNA of the CDR3: TGTGCCAGCAGTTACTCGGACAGGGGGGTGGCCAACGTCCTGACTTTC. Protein product: CASSYSDRGVANVLTF.

The DNA for the CDR3 is TGTGCCAGCAGTTACTCCAGTAGCGGGAGCTACGAGCAGTACTTC. Protein sequence: CASSYSSSGSYEQYF. The chain employs TRBV6-5 and TRBJ2-7; 9 positions match TRBD2. This CDR3 spans 15 amino acids. From germline, CDR1 is MNHEY and CDR2 SVGAGI. J was trimmed by 3 bases and V by 0 bases; bases with no gene match: 3.

Concerning this clone: A junction end diverges from the germline sequence, so it may reflect a read error. The chain is built from TRBV4-3 and TRBJ2-2, with 7 nucleotides matching TRBD2. CDR1 LGHNA and CDR2 YSLEER come from the germline V gene. This CDR3 region has 15 residues. CDR3 amino acids: CASSQDLLATGELFF. The CDR3 DNA is TGCGCCAGCAGTCAAGATCTACTAGCGACCGGGGAGCTGTTTTTT.

V and J are TRBV19 and TRBJ2-5; 7 nucleotides align to TRBD2. The germline CDR1 and CDR2 sequences are LNHDA and SQIVND (reference sequence). Germline trimming cut 6 bases from V and 3 bases from J; bases unmatched to any gene: 4. CDR3 length: 13 amino acids. For the CDR3, the DNA is TGTGCCAGTAGCCGACTAGCCGAAGAGACCCAGTACTTC. Its translation is CASSRLAEETQYF.

The V gene is TRBV25-1, the J gene TRBJ2-1; D remains unclear. The CDR3 length is 18 residues. The ends were cut back, 4 bases at V and 0 bases at J, with 19 bases in the middle. CDR1 MGHDK and CDR2 SYGVNS come from the germline V gene. The CDR3 region is CASSAVLDFPYSYNEQFF. As DNA, the CDR3 is TGTGCCAGCAGTGCCGTTCTAGACTTTCCTTACTCCTACAATGAGCAGTTCTTC. Variable domain in full (rest from reference TRBV25-1 and TRBJ2-1): EADIYQTPRYLVIGTGKKITLECSQTMGHDKMYWYQQDPGMELHLIHYSYGVNSTEKGDLSSESTVSRIRTEHFPLTLESARPSHTSQYLCASSAVLDFPYSYNEQFFGPGTRLTVL.

V is TRBV6-5 and J is TRBJ1-6; D is undetermined. There are 13 residues in the CDR3. In germline, CDR1 is MNHEY, CDR2 SVGAGI. The V gene lost 2 bases and the J gene lost 11 bases, with 10 bases spanning the gap. As DNA, the CDR3 is TGTGCCAGCAGTTACGACTTTGAAACACCCCTCCACTTT. Translation gives CASSYDFETPLHF.

The chain is built from TRBV28 and TRBJ2-1; D gene unclear. The CDR3 is 16 amino acids. Germline V lookup: CDR1 MDHEN, CDR2 SYDVKM. V lost 3 bases and J 1 base, leaving 13 bases between the germline ends. The CDR3 nucleotides read TGTGCCAGCAGTTTTACCCGGGTAGGTTCCTACAATGAGCAGTTCTTC. Translated: CASSFTRVGSYNEQFF.

Judged by abundance, this clone is medium-sized (0.01 to 0.1%). V is TRBV27 and J is TRBJ2-6; no clear D gene. Germline loops: CDR1 MNHEY, CDR2 SMNVEV (reference sequence). This CDR3 has 16 residues. V was shortened by 5 bases and J by 0 bases, with 11 bases between the two germline ends. Here the CDR3 reads CASSTGRVSGANVLTF. CDR3 DNA sequence: TGTGCCAGCAGTACCGGTCGAGTCTCTGGGGCCAACGTCCTGACTTTC. The entire variable domain, with the rest obtained from reference TRBV27 and TRBJ2-6, is as follows: EAQVTQNPRYLITVTGKKLTVTCSQNMNHEYMSWYRQDPGLGLRQIYYSMNVEVTDKGDVPEGYKVSRKEKRNFPLILESPSPNQTSLYFCASSTGRVSGANVLTFGAGSRLTVL.

In this sample, this clone turned up once. The rearrangement uses TRBV7-8 and TRBJ2-1, with a tentative D call TRBD2 (6 bases). Looked up from germline, CDR1 is SGHVS and CDR2 is FQNEAQ. The V gene lost 5 bases and the J gene lost 8 bases, with 13 bases spanning the gap. CDR3 size: 13 residues. CDR3 protein: CASSPTSLDEQFF. CDR3 nucleotide sequence: TGTGCCAGCAGCCCGACTAGTCTCGATGAGCAGTTCTTC.

The chain has TRBV5-6 and TRBJ1-1; D perhaps matches TRBD1 (5 bases). CDR3 length equals 16 residues. The V gene's germline CDR1 is SGHDT and CDR2 YYEEEE. Trimming left V 0 bases short and J 4 bases short, with 16 bases between. The CDR3 DNA reads TGTGCCAGCAGCTTGGATCTCGGGGGGAGCGGCACTGAAGCTTTCTTT. Translated: CASSLDLGGSGTEAFF.